One and the same sample provided the 10 T cell receptor beta chains below, sequenced in a study of cytomegalovirus exposure and HLA in healthy donors. Use of 60 Vbeta and 13 Jbeta primers characterized the PCR. TCRdb's table, derived via immunoSEQ multiplex PCR, lists solely in-frame clones and lacks some. Of about 190,000 clones listed, almost 80% are singletons. Sequencing input: PBMCs. Receptors originate from a woman aged 18-35 years in good health and CMV-seronegative.

Only a few counts were recorded for this clone. This chain uses TRBV2 with TRBJ1-1, with 8 bases fitting TRBD1. There are 16 residues in the CDR3. Germline assignment: CDR1 SNHLY and CDR2 FYNNEI. Trimming took 4 bases from V and 1 from J; bases not matched to a gene: 8. The CDR3 region is CASSVPGTGRNTEAFF. In nucleotides, the CDR3 is TGTGCCAGCAGTGTTCCAGGGACAGGCCGGAACACTGAAGCTTTCTTT.

This rearrangement joins TRBV6-1 to TRBJ1-2, with D hard to call. Germline CDR1 and CDR2: MNHNS and SASEGT. V lost 5 bases and J 7 bases, leaving 8 bases between the germline ends. CDR3 length: 11 residues. DNA for the CDR3: TGTGCCAGCAGTCCCGGGGTTGGCTACACCTTC. Its protein is CASSPGVGYTF.

This chain joins TRBV9 and TRBJ2-3; TRBD1 agrees at 8 bases. V trimming: 0 bases; J trimming: 0 bases; junction bases outside the gene matches: 3. The CDR3 runs to 16 residues. The germline CDR1 and CDR2 sequences are SGDLS and YYNGEE. The CDR3 DNA sequence: TGTGCCAGCAGCGTAGTACAGGGGGTTAGCACAGATACGCAGTATTTT. It yields the protein CASSVVQGVSTDTQYF. The full variable domain, rest sourced from reference TRBV9 and TRBJ2-3, is DSGVTQTPKHLITATGQRVTLRCSPRSGDLSVYWYQQSLDQGLQFLIQYYNGEERAKGNILERFSAQQFPDLHSELNLSSLELGDSALYFCASSVVQGVSTDTQYFGPGTRLTVL.

The chain recombines TRBV27 with TRBJ2-3, with D possibly matching TRBD1 (6 bases). V lost 4 bases and J lost 4, with 6 bases in between. Germline CDR1 and CDR2: MNHEY and SMNVEV (reference sequence). This CDR3 region has 12 residues. The CDR3 region is CASSYRADTQYF. Written as DNA, the CDR3 is TGTGCCAGCAGTTACAGGGCAGATACGCAGTATTTT.

The rearrangement uses TRBV10-2 and TRBJ1-4; a possible D gene is TRBD1 (6 bases). Germline values: CDR1 WSHSY, CDR2 SAAADI. The CDR3 has 15 amino acids. V lost 6 bases to trimming and J lost 8 bases, with 19 bases between them. The CDR3 nucleotides are TGCGCCAGCAGCAACAGGGAGGGGGGGGAAGAAAAACTGTTTTTT. It translates to CASSNREGGEEKLFF.

This clone occurred once. The rearrangement links TRBV28 to TRBJ2-7; 7 nucleotides match TRBD1. Per the germline V gene, CDR1 is MDHEN and CDR2 is SYDVKM. CDR3 size: 14 residues. J gave up 4 bases and V 5 bases, and 8 bases lay outside the gene matches. CDR3 sequence (DNA): TGTGCCAGCAGTAGTGTGACAGGGCGTTACGAGCAGTACTTC. This sequence encodes CASSSVTGRYEQYF.

The chain links TRBV7-9 to TRBJ2-7; TRBD2 matches 10 bases. Germline V gene data show CDR1 as SEHNR and CDR2 as FQNEAQ (reference sequence). The J segment lost 5 bases and the V segment lost 7 bases, leaving 8 bases of the junction unmatched. The CDR3 spans 14 residues. CDR3 sequence reads: CASTELAGANEQYF. CDR3 nucleotide sequence: TGTGCCAGCACCGAGCTAGCGGGAGCCAACGAGCAGTACTTC.

The chain has TRBV10-3 and TRBJ2-4, with D perhaps matching TRBD1 (6 bases). Looked up from germline, CDR1 is ENHRY and CDR2 is SYGVKD. Trimming took off 7 bases at V and 3 bases at J, with 7 bases between the two ends. CDR3 length: 12 amino acids. The chain's CDR3 is CAIKGVKNIQYF. The DNA for the CDR3 is TGTGCCATCAAGGGGGTCAAAAACATTCAGTACTTC.

The rearrangement uses TRBV6-1 and TRBJ2-1, with 8 positions matching TRBD1. V dropped 4 bases and J dropped 8; count of bases not matched to a gene: 16. CDR1 is MNHNS, CDR2 SASEGT, per germline. This CDR3 contains 17 residues. CDR3 nucleotide sequence: TGTGCCAGCAGTGGGGGACAGGAAACTCTCCTTTACGATGAGCAGTTCTTC. This translates into CASSGGQETLLYDEQFF.

The V call is TRBV4-3, the J call TRBJ2-7, with 9 bases that match TRBD2. Losses at the gene ends were 0 bases for V and 5 bases for J; bases not matched to a gene: 5. The germline V gene encodes CDR1 LGHNA and CDR2 YSLEER. This CDR3 has 15 amino acids. The CDR3, as DNA: TGCGCCAGCAGCCAAGACCGACTAGCGGAAGACGAGCAGTACTTC. Protein sequence: CASSQDRLAEDEQYF.